Listed below are T cell receptor beta chains from one sample, sequenced in a study of shared clonotypes between healthy human individuals. The protocol was immunoSEQ multiplex PCR, while the TCRdb copy is restricted to in-frame clones and leaves out a portion. The top ten clones hold approximately 0.56% of a sample with some 1,100,000 clones, 75% to 80% of them seen once. The sample taken for sequencing was memory CD4+ T cells from PBMCs. The receptors were sampled from a man aged 18 to 29 in good health. Some clones in this sample may be carry-over from other donors' samples. CDR3s include the opening cysteine and the closing phenylalanine or tryptophan. The order of the fields is clone size, J gene, D gene, V gene, CDR3 protein, CDR3 DNA. The D gene is left open where the match is weak. The size entry is marked missing in some rows and otherwise reads once, few, many or a size class.

clone size: NA
J gene: TRBJ2-7
D gene: TRBD1
V gene: TRBV5-6
CDR3 protein: CASSLARDSGMGEQYF
CDR3 DNA: TGTGCCAGCAGCTTGGCTCGGGACAGTGGCATGGGCGAGCAGTACTTC

clone size: once
J gene: TRBJ2-2
D gene: NA
V gene: TRBV7-3
CDR3 protein: CASSLNKGNTGELFF
CDR3 DNA: TGTGCCAGCAGCTTAAATAAGGGGAACACCGGGGAGCTGTTTTTT

clone size: once
J gene: TRBJ2-2
D gene: TRBD1
V gene: TRBV5-4
CDR3 protein: CASSLDRGIGELFF
CDR3 DNA: TGTGCCAGCAGCTTGGACAGGGGGATCGGGGAGCTGTTTTTT

clone size: NA
J gene: TRBJ2-7
D gene: NA
V gene: TRBV9
CDR3 protein: CASSARTGTIYEQYF
CDR3 DNA: TGTGCCAGCAGCGCGCGAACAGGGACTATCTACGAGCAGTACTTC

clone size: once
J gene: TRBJ1-1
D gene: TRBD1
V gene: TRBV28
CDR3 protein: CASSVTGANTEAFF
CDR3 DNA: TGTGCCAGCAGCGTGACAGGGGCGAACACTGAAGCTTTCTTT

clone size: NA
J gene: TRBJ1-1
D gene: NA
V gene: TRBV29-1
CDR3 protein: CSVEKELAFF
CDR3 DNA: TGCAGCGTTGAAAAAGAACTAGCTTTCTTT

clone size: NA
J gene: TRBJ1-2
D gene: NA
V gene: TRBV5-6
CDR3 protein: CASSPQGVTGYTF
CDR3 DNA: TGTGCCAGCAGCCCTCAGGGTGTAACGGGCTACACCTTC

clone size: NA
J gene: TRBJ1-1
D gene: NA
V gene: TRBV19
CDR3 protein: CASSTVGLGRVAFF
CDR3 DNA: TGTGCCAGTAGCACCGTAGGACTGGGTCGGGTAGCTTTCTTT

clone size: NA
J gene: TRBJ1-1
D gene: TRBD1
V gene: TRBV7-3
CDR3 protein: CASSRTGQRLMNTEAFF
CDR3 DNA: TGTGCCAGCAGCCGAACGGGACAGCGATTAATGAACACTGAAGCTTTCTTT

clone size: NA
J gene: TRBJ1-2
D gene: NA
V gene: TRBV6-5
CDR3 protein: CASSYSRTPIEYGYTF
CDR3 DNA: TGTGCCAGCAGTTACTCGCGGACTCCAATAGAATATGGCTACACCTTC

clone size: NA
J gene: TRBJ2-7
D gene: TRBD2
V gene: TRBV7-2
CDR3 protein: CASSFGLAGSYEQYF
CDR3 DNA: TGTGCCAGCAGCTTTGGACTAGCGGGAAGCTACGAGCAGTACTTC

clone size: NA
J gene: TRBJ2-3
D gene: NA
V gene: TRBV14
CDR3 protein: CASTAWGTTDTQYF
CDR3 DNA: TGTGCCAGCACCGCCTGGGGGACCACAGATACGCAGTATTTT

clone size: NA
J gene: TRBJ1-1
D gene: NA
V gene: TRBV19
CDR3 protein: CASSDPKRNTEAFF
CDR3 DNA: TGTGCCAGTAGTGACCCCAAGAGGAACACTGAAGCTTTCTTT

clone size: NA
J gene: TRBJ2-2
D gene: NA
V gene: TRBV7-2
CDR3 protein: CASRERRTGELFF
CDR3 DNA: TGTGCCAGCAGAGAGAGGCGGACCGGGGAGCTGTTTTTT

clone size: NA
J gene: TRBJ2-7
D gene: TRBD1
V gene: TRBV19
CDR3 protein: CASSIPGQGIYEQYF
CDR3 DNA: TGTGCCAGTAGTATACCGGGACAGGGCATTTACGAGCAGTACTTC

clone size: NA
J gene: TRBJ2-1
D gene: TRBD2
V gene: TRBV5-1
CDR3 protein: CASIPGAGDTYNEQFF
CDR3 DNA: TGCGCCAGCATTCCCGGGGCGGGAGATACTTACAATGAGCAGTTCTTC

clone size: NA
J gene: TRBJ1-3
D gene: NA
V gene: TRBV15
CDR3 protein: CATSRAGASGNTIYF
CDR3 DNA: TGTGCCACCAGCAGGGCCGGGGCCTCTGGAAACACCATATATTTT

clone size: NA
J gene: TRBJ2-1
D gene: NA
V gene: TRBV15
CDR3 protein: CATSGSSYNEQFF
CDR3 DNA: TGTGCCACCAGCGGTAGCTCCTACAATGAGCAGTTCTTC

clone size: NA
J gene: TRBJ1-2
D gene: NA
V gene: TRBV18
CDR3 protein: CASSPQQWGSSDYGYTF
CDR3 DNA: TGTGCCAGCTCACCCCAACAATGGGGGTCGTCTGACTATGGCTACACCTTC

clone size: few
J gene: TRBJ1-5
D gene: NA
V gene: TRBV2
CDR3 protein: CASREPGRGNQPQHF
CDR3 DNA: TGTGCCAGCAGAGAACCTGGACGAGGAAATCAGCCCCAGCATTTT

clone size: NA
J gene: TRBJ2-7
D gene: TRBD1
V gene: TRBV7-2
CDR3 protein: CASSKGGQGRSEQYF
CDR3 DNA: TGTGCCAGCAGCAAGGGGGGACAGGGTAGGAGCGAGCAGTACTTC

clone size: NA
J gene: TRBJ1-1
D gene: NA
V gene: TRBV5-8
CDR3 protein: CASSLGTVSDTEAFF
CDR3 DNA: TGTGCCAGCAGCTTGGGGACAGTATCGGACACTGAAGCTTTCTTT

clone size: once
J gene: TRBJ2-2
D gene: NA
V gene: TRBV7-3
CDR3 protein: CASSLGRGTGELFF
CDR3 DNA: TGTGCCAGCAGCTTAGGAAGGGGCACCGGGGAGCTGTTTTTT

clone size: NA
J gene: TRBJ2-7
D gene: NA
V gene: TRBV7-2
CDR3 protein: CASSFSAGMARNEQYF
CDR3 DNA: TGTGCCAGCAGCTTTTCGGCGGGGATGGCCCGAAACGAGCAGTACTTC

clone size: NA
J gene: TRBJ2-2
D gene: NA
V gene: TRBV5-6
CDR3 protein: CASSLTGYLTNTGELFF
CDR3 DNA: TGTGCCAGCAGCCTGACAGGTTACTTGACGAACACCGGGGAGCTGTTTTTT

clone size: NA
J gene: TRBJ1-6
D gene: TRBD1
V gene: TRBV2
CDR3 protein: CASSGLTGVDSPLHF
CDR3 DNA: TGTGCCAGCAGTGGTTTAACAGGGGTTGATTCACCCCTCCACTTT

clone size: NA
J gene: TRBJ1-5
D gene: NA
V gene: TRBV19
CDR3 protein: CASSIVAIGTGSNQPQHF
CDR3 DNA: TGTGCCAGTAGTATAGTTGCCATCGGAACAGGGAGCAATCAGCCCCAGCATTTT

clone size: NA
J gene: TRBJ2-1
D gene: NA
V gene: TRBV7-2
CDR3 protein: CASTLGQLQIYNEQFF
CDR3 DNA: TGTGCCAGCACGTTAGGACAGTTACAAATTTACAATGAGCAGTTCTTC

clone size: NA
J gene: TRBJ1-2
D gene: NA
V gene: TRBV30
CDR3 protein: CAWSVLIAAAGYTF
CDR3 DNA: TGTGCCTGGAGTGTCCTCATCGCTGCGGCCGGCTACACCTTC

clone size: NA
J gene: TRBJ1-2
D gene: TRBD1
V gene: TRBV4-2
CDR3 protein: CASRPAGGYGYTF
CDR3 DNA: TGTGCCAGCAGACCGGCAGGGGGCTATGGCTACACCTTC

clone size: NA
J gene: TRBJ2-6
D gene: TRBD1
V gene: TRBV27
CDR3 protein: CASRPMTGAGANVLTF
CDR3 DNA: TGTGCCAGCCGGCCTATGACAGGGGCTGGGGCCAACGTCCTGACTTTC

clone size: NA
J gene: TRBJ2-5
D gene: TRBD1
V gene: TRBV2
CDR3 protein: CASRPTGQGANQETQYF
CDR3 DNA: TGTGCCAGCAGGCCAACGGGACAGGGGGCGAACCAAGAGACCCAGTACTTC

clone size: NA
J gene: TRBJ2-2
D gene: NA
V gene: TRBV11-2
CDR3 protein: CASSLTRVSNTGELFF
CDR3 DNA: TGTGCCAGCAGTCTAACCAGGGTTTCGAACACCGGGGAGCTGTTTTTT

clone size: NA
J gene: TRBJ2-3
D gene: NA
V gene: TRBV5-1
CDR3 protein: CASSLVAVGTDTQYF
CDR3 DNA: TGCGCCAGCAGCTTGGTTGCCGTGGGCACAGATACGCAGTATTTT

clone size: NA
J gene: TRBJ2-5
D gene: TRBD1
V gene: TRBV6-1
CDR3 protein: CASSWTGRSETQYF
CDR3 DNA: TGTGCCAGCAGTTGGACAGGGCGGTCGGAGACCCAGTACTTC

clone size: few
J gene: TRBJ1-2
D gene: TRBD1
V gene: TRBV29-1
CDR3 protein: CSAQGGIYGYTF
CDR3 DNA: TGCAGCGCCCAGGGGGGGATCTATGGCTACACCTTC

clone size: NA
J gene: TRBJ2-6
D gene: TRBD1
V gene: TRBV5-1
CDR3 protein: CASSSRTGGAGANVLTF
CDR3 DNA: TGCGCCAGCAGCTCCCGGACAGGGGGGGCTGGGGCCAACGTCCTGACTTTC

clone size: once
J gene: TRBJ2-7
D gene: TRBD1
V gene: TRBV18
CDR3 protein: CASSEGTGGDYEQYF
CDR3 DNA: TGTGCCAGCTCGGAAGGGACAGGGGGGGACTACGAGCAGTACTTC

clone size: NA
J gene: TRBJ2-5
D gene: TRBD1
V gene: TRBV7-7
CDR3 protein: CASSIQGQETQYF
CDR3 DNA: TGTGCCAGCAGTATACAGGGGCAGGAGACCCAGTACTTC

clone size: NA
J gene: TRBJ1-1
D gene: TRBD1
V gene: TRBV9
CDR3 protein: CASSVSLLGQGGTVSSTEAFF
CDR3 DNA: TGTGCCAGCAGCGTAAGTTTATTGGGACAGGGAGGCACCGTTAGTAGCACTGAAGCTTTCTTT

clone size: NA
J gene: TRBJ2-7
D gene: NA
V gene: TRBV6-1
CDR3 protein: CASSEGVYEQYF
CDR3 DNA: TGTGCCAGCAGTGAAGGGGTCTACGAGCAGTACTTC

clone size: once
J gene: TRBJ1-3
D gene: NA
V gene: TRBV6-5
CDR3 protein: CASSSDRGNTIYF
CDR3 DNA: TGTGCCAGCAGTTCCGACAGAGGAAACACCATATATTTT

clone size: NA
J gene: TRBJ2-7
D gene: TRBD1
V gene: TRBV5-1
CDR3 protein: CASSITGASYEQYF
CDR3 DNA: TGCGCCAGCAGCATCACAGGGGCCTCCTACGAGCAGTACTTC

clone size: NA
J gene: TRBJ1-5
D gene: NA
V gene: TRBV19
CDR3 protein: CASEDISRNQPQHF
CDR3 DNA: TGTGCCAGCGAGGACATCAGTCGCAATCAGCCCCAGCATTTT

clone size: NA
J gene: TRBJ2-3
D gene: TRBD2
V gene: TRBV4-2
CDR3 protein: CASSQDLGTSGTDTQYF
CDR3 DNA: TGTGCCAGCAGCCAAGATCTTGGGACTAGCGGGACAGATACGCAGTATTTT

clone size: NA
J gene: TRBJ1-1
D gene: TRBD1
V gene: TRBV6-6
CDR3 protein: CASTKDRVNTEAFF
CDR3 DNA: TGTGCCAGCACTAAGGACAGGGTGAACACTGAAGCTTTCTTT

clone size: NA
J gene: TRBJ2-7
D gene: NA
V gene: TRBV28
CDR3 protein: CASSPQWTGEQYF
CDR3 DNA: TGTGCCAGCAGTCCCCAGTGGACCGGCGAGCAGTACTTC

clone size: NA
J gene: TRBJ1-1
D gene: NA
V gene: TRBV25-1
CDR3 protein: CASSDGTRQVLNTEAFF
CDR3 DNA: TGTGCCAGCAGTGACGGTACGAGACAGGTATTGAACACTGAAGCTTTCTTT

clone size: NA
J gene: TRBJ1-5
D gene: NA
V gene: TRBV18
CDR3 protein: CASSPSGPSNQPQHF
CDR3 DNA: TGTGCCAGCTCACCATCCGGGCCTAGCAATCAGCCCCAGCATTTT

clone size: few
J gene: TRBJ2-1
D gene: TRBD1
V gene: TRBV15
CDR3 protein: CATSRDTGTGPFF
CDR3 DNA: TGTGCCACCAGCAGAGACACCGGGACAGGGCCGTTCTTC

clone size: NA
J gene: TRBJ1-2
D gene: TRBD1
V gene: TRBV19
CDR3 protein: CASSIQAGQNYTF
CDR3 DNA: TGTGCCAGTAGTATACAAGCGGGACAGAACTACACCTTC

clone size: NA
J gene: TRBJ1-4
D gene: NA
V gene: TRBV27
CDR3 protein: CASSRMGLGEKLFF
CDR3 DNA: TGTGCCAGCAGTCGGATGGGATTGGGTGAAAAACTGTTTTTT

clone size: NA
J gene: TRBJ2-7
D gene: NA
V gene: TRBV2
CDR3 protein: CASSQTRQPYEQYF
CDR3 DNA: TGTGCCAGCAGCCAAACCCGACAGCCATACGAGCAGTACTTC